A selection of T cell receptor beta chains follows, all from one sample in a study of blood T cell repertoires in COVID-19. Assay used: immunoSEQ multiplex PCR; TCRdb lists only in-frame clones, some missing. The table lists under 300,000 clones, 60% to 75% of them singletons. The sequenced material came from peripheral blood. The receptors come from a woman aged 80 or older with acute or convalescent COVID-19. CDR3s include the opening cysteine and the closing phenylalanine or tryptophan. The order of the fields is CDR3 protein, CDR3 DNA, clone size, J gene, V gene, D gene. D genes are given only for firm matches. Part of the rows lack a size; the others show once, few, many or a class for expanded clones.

CDR3aa: CASSLVSLKVGDNEQFF
CDR3nt: TGTGCCAGCAGCTTAGTTAGCCTGAAGGTTGGAGACAATGAGCAGTTCTTC
abundance: few
j_gene: TRBJ2-1
v_gene: TRBV11-2
d_gene: NA

CDR3aa: CASSSQGRQETQYF
CDR3nt: TGTGCCAGCAGCTCACAGGGGCGGCAAGAGACCCAGTACTTC
abundance: NA
j_gene: TRBJ2-5
v_gene: TRBV5-6
d_gene: TRBD1

CDR3aa: CASSRQGLVNSPLHF
CDR3nt: TGTGCCAGCAGTAGACAGGGGTTAGTCAATTCACCCCTCCACTTT
abundance: NA
j_gene: TRBJ1-6
v_gene: TRBV6-2/TRBV6-3
d_gene: TRBD1

CDR3aa: CASRRRGGSEQYF
CDR3nt: TGTGCCAGCAGACGCCGGGGGGGAAGCGAGCAGTACTTC
abundance: once
j_gene: TRBJ2-7
v_gene: TRBV6-5
d_gene: TRBD2

CDR3aa: CASSYSTGNTIYF
CDR3nt: TGTGCCAGCAGCTACAGTACTGGAAACACCATATATTTT
abundance: NA
j_gene: TRBJ1-3
v_gene: TRBV13
d_gene: NA

CDR3aa: CASALLAGGYEQYF
CDR3nt: TGCGCCAGCGCACTACTAGCGGGGGGCTACGAGCAGTACTTC
abundance: NA
j_gene: TRBJ2-7
v_gene: TRBV5-1
d_gene: TRBD2

CDR3aa: CASSPWGAEGKSTDTQYF
CDR3nt: TGTGCCAGTAGCCCATGGGGTGCGGAGGGAAAGAGCACAGATACGCAGTATTTT
abundance: NA
j_gene: TRBJ2-3
v_gene: TRBV19
d_gene: NA

CDR3aa: CASSQRQGRELFF
CDR3nt: TGCGCCAGCAGCCAAAGACAGGGCCGGGAGCTGTTTTTT
abundance: few
j_gene: TRBJ2-2
v_gene: TRBV4-3
d_gene: TRBD1

CDR3aa: CASSYSGTGGNYGYTF
CDR3nt: TGTGCCAGCAGTTACTCGGGGACAGGGGGCAACTATGGCTACACCTTC
abundance: NA
j_gene: TRBJ1-2
v_gene: TRBV6-5
d_gene: TRBD1

CDR3aa: CASSLVGWDRGGEKLFF
CDR3nt: TGTGCCAGCAGCTTAGTGGGCTGGGACAGGGGTGGCGAAAAACTGTTTTTT
abundance: few
j_gene: TRBJ1-4
v_gene: TRBV11-2
d_gene: TRBD1

CDR3aa: CAISVGGYSNQPQHF
CDR3nt: TGTGCCATCAGTGTGGGGGGTTATAGCAATCAGCCCCAGCATTTT
abundance: NA
j_gene: TRBJ1-5
v_gene: TRBV10-3
d_gene: NA

CDR3aa: CASSFGLLGRNIQYF
CDR3nt: TGTGCCAGCAGTTTCGGGCTCCTAGGGAGAAACATTCAGTACTTC
abundance: NA
j_gene: TRBJ2-4
v_gene: TRBV28
d_gene: NA

CDR3aa: CASSFRGGGSYGYTF
CDR3nt: TGTGCCAGCAGTTTTAGAGGGGGGGGAAGTTATGGCTACACCTTC
abundance: NA
j_gene: TRBJ1-2
v_gene: TRBV28
d_gene: NA

CDR3aa: CASSQSRQIFGVRKTQYF
CDR3nt: TGCGCCAGCAGTCAATCTCGTCAAATTTTCGGGGTCCGAAAGACCCAGTACTTC
abundance: NA
j_gene: TRBJ2-5
v_gene: TRBV23-1
d_gene: NA

CDR3aa: CASSPREGNNEQFF
CDR3nt: TGCGCCAGCAGCCCACGGGAGGGGAACAATGAGCAGTTCTTC
abundance: NA
j_gene: TRBJ2-1
v_gene: TRBV5-1
d_gene: TRBD2

CDR3aa: CASSQGGAGGRTGNSPLHF
CDR3nt: TGTGCCAGCAGCCAAGGTGGGGCGGGAGGTCGAACGGGGAATTCACCCCTCCACTTT
abundance: NA
j_gene: TRBJ1-6
v_gene: TRBV3-1/TRBV3-2
d_gene: NA

CDR3aa: CASSKDTLYGYTF
CDR3nt: TGTGCCAGCAGCAAGGACACACTCTATGGCTACACCTTC
abundance: NA
j_gene: TRBJ1-2
v_gene: TRBV5-8
d_gene: NA

CDR3aa: CASSFPLSRDYNEQFF
CDR3nt: TGCGCCAGCAGCTTCCCACTAAGCAGGGACTACAATGAGCAGTTCTTC
abundance: NA
j_gene: TRBJ2-1
v_gene: TRBV5-1
d_gene: NA

CDR3aa: CASRPSAYPSGRNEQFF
CDR3nt: TGTGCCAGCAGGCCCTCCGCATACCCTAGCGGGAGGAATGAGCAGTTCTTC
abundance: medium-sized
j_gene: TRBJ2-1
v_gene: TRBV27
d_gene: TRBD2

CDR3aa: CASSLAVTTLQYNEQFF
CDR3nt: TGTGCCAGCAGCTTAGCGGTAACTACCCTGCAATACAATGAGCAGTTCTTC
abundance: NA
j_gene: TRBJ2-1
v_gene: TRBV7-9
d_gene: NA

CDR3aa: CASSLGAVTSGSREQFF
CDR3nt: TGTGCCAGCAGCTTAGGGGCCGTGACTAGCGGGAGTCGTGAGCAGTTCTTC
abundance: NA
j_gene: TRBJ2-1
v_gene: TRBV3-1/TRBV3-2
d_gene: TRBD2

CDR3aa: CASKRERGMNTEAFF
CDR3nt: TGTGCCAGCAAAAGAGAAAGGGGCATGAACACTGAAGCTTTCTTT
abundance: NA
j_gene: TRBJ1-1
v_gene: TRBV6-4
d_gene: NA

CDR3aa: CASSLGTGVNGETQYF
CDR3nt: TGTGCCAGCAGCTTAGGGACAGGGGTAAACGGAGAGACCCAGTACTTC
abundance: NA
j_gene: TRBJ2-5
v_gene: TRBV7-2
d_gene: TRBD1